In this sample, the clone carrying this TCR beta chain turned up a few times. What it binds is unknown. These data belong to a study of identical twins. The CDR3 totals 14 residues. V lost 6 bases and J lost 4; bases outside the gene matches: 6. The V gene's germline CDR1 is SEHNR and CDR2 FQNEAQ (reference sequence). Study-wide points: Out-of-frame alpha sequences common to twins exhibited a surplus of low generation probability.

MiXCR, applied by TCRdb to the 5' RACE reads, yields one record per CDR3 protein. This sample yields 240,000 or so distinct CDR3 sequences, of which 5.5% to 7% are seen a single time; more than 3% belongs to the top ten. Every sampled donor was Caucasian and healthy. This sample was also put to use in a study of yellow fever vaccine responses in identical twins.

The sample was memory (CD45RO+) T cells sorted from blood. This TCR was recovered from a woman between 18 and 29 years old in good health. The chain has TRBV7-9 and TRBJ1-2; 9 positions match TRBD1. The CDR3 loop reads CASSTGTGTYGYTF. CDR3 coding DNA: TGTGCCAGCAGTACCGGGACAGGGACCTATGGCTACACCTTC. The variable domain in full, with the rest retrieved from reference TRBV7-9 and TRBJ1-2, is DTGVSQNPRHKITKRGQNVTFRCDPISEHNRLYWYRQTLGQGPEFLTYFQNEAQLEKSRLLSDRFSAERPKGSFSTLEIQRTEQGDSAMYLCASSTGTGTYGYTFGSGTRLTVV.